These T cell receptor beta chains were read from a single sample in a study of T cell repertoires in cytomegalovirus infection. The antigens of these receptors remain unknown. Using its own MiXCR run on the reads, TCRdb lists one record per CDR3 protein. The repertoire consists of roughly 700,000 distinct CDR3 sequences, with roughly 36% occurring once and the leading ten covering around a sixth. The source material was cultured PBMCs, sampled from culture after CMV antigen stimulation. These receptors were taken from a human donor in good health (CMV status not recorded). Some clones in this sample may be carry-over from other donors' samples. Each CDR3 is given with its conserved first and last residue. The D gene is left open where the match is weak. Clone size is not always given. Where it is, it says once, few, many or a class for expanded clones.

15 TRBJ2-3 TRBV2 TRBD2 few CASRLLAGVLDTQYF TGTGCCAGCAGGTTACTAGCGGGGGTGTTAGATACGCAGTATTTT
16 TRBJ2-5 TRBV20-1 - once CSAREFGGVPQETQYF TGCAGTGCTAGAGAGTTTGGCGGGGTACCCCAAGAGACCCAGTACTTC
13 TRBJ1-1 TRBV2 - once CASGTQGISEAFF TGTGCCAGCGGAACTCAGGGTATATCTGAAGCTTTCTTT
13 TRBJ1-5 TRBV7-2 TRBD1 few CASSPGQSQPQHF TGTGCCAGCAGCCCGGGACAGAGCCAGCCCCAGCATTTT
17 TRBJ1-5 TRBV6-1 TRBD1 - CASSEFPLDRGPQPQHF TGTGCCAGCAGTGAATTCCCTCTCGACAGGGGGCCTCAGCCCCAGCATTTT
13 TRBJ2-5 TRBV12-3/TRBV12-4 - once CASGGLPQETQYF TGTGCCAGCGGAGGACTTCCCCAAGAGACCCAGTACTTC
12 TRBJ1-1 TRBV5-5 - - CASSLLGVVAFF TGTGCCAGCAGCTTGTTGGGGGTCGTCGCTTTCTTT
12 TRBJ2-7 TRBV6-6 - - CASSYSRAEQYF TGTGCCAGCAGTTACTCGAGGGCCGAGCAGTACTTC
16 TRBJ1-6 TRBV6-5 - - CASSYSNSGVNSPLHF TGTGCCAGCAGTTACTCGAATTCCGGGGTGAATTCACCCCTCCACTTT
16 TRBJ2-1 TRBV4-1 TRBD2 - CASSQVLAGTYNEQFF TGCGCCAGCAGCCAAGTACTAGCGGGAACCTACAATGAGCAGTTCTTC
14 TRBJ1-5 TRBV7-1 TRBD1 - CASSSSTGDQPQHF TGTGCCAGCAGCTCAAGTACAGGGGATCAGCCCCAGCATTTT
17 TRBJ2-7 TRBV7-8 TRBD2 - CASSGRRESGTPYEQYF TGTGCCAGCAGCGGACGCAGGGAAAGCGGGACCCCCTACGAGCAGTACTTC
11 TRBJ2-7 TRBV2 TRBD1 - CASEDRVAQYF TGTGCCAGCGAGGACAGGGTGGCGCAGTACTTC
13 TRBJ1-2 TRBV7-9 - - CTSSLGTARGYTF TGTACCAGCAGCTTGGGAACAGCCCGTGGCTACACCTTC
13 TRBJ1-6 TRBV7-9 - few CASSRLLNSPLHF TGTGCCAGCAGCCGACTACTCAATTCACCCCTCCACTTT
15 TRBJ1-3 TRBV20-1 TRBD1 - CSARDHGQGRNTIYF TGCAGTGCTAGAGATCACGGACAGGGGCGAAACACCATATATTTT
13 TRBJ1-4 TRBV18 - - CASSPGAAGSMFF TGTGCCAGCTCACCGGGGGCAGCCGGCTCAATGTTTTTT
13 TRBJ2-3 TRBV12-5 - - CASAGENADTQYF TGTGCTAGTGCCGGGGAGAACGCAGATACGCAGTATTTT
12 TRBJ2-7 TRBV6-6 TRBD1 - CASSQTGSEQYF TGTGCCAGCAGCCAGACAGGGAGCGAGCAGTACTTC
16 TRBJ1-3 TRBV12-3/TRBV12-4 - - CASSPLDSTSGNTIYF TGTGCCAGCAGTCCGCTAGACAGCACCTCTGGAAACACCATATATTTT
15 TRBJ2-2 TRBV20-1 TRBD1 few CSAVSRDRAHGELFF TGCAGTGCTGTTAGCCGGGACAGGGCCCACGGGGAGCTGTTTTTT
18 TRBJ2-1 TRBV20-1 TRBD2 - CSAIRLAGGPSSYNGQFF TGCAGTGCTATAAGACTAGCGGGAGGGCCGAGCTCCTACAATGGGCAGTTCTTC
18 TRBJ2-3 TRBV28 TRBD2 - CASSPLASGGASTDTQYF TGTGCCAGCAGTCCCCTGGCTAGCGGGGGGGCTTCGACAGATACGCAGTATTTT
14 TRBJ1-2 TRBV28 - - CASSFNSYLYGYTF TGTGCCAGCAGTTTCAACAGTTATCTCTATGGCTACACCTTC
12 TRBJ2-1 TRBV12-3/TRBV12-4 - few CASSPTSSEQFF TGTGCCAGCAGTCCGACTAGTTCTGAGCAGTTCTTC
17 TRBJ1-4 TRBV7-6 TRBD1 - CASSPGTGGSKSEKLFF TGTGCCAGCAGCCCAGGGACAGGGGGCAGCAAGAGTGAAAAACTGTTTTTT
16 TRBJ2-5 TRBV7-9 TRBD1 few CASSLGKGAGQETQYF TGTGCCAGCAGCTTGGGGAAGGGGGCAGGCCAAGAGACCCAGTACTTC